The rows below give T cell receptor beta chains drawn from one sample of a study of graft-versus-host responses after intestinal transplantation. TCRdb keeps only in-frame clones here, not all; method: immunoSEQ multiplex PCR. The sample lists roughly 16,000 clones; under 45% were seen once. The sequencing here drew on alloreactive CD8+ T cells from a mixed lymphocyte reaction culture, taken before intestinal transplant. The receptors derive from a human patient who received an intestinal transplant. The CDR3 runs from the conserved cysteine through the conserved F or W. D genes are given only for firm matches. The size of a clone is reported for some rows only, either as once, few or many, or as a class for expanded clones.

clone size: -; D gene: -; V gene: TRBV28; J gene: TRBJ1-2; CDR3 protein: CASSLLNRDWYYGYTF; CDR3 DNA: TGTGCCAGCAGTTTACTCAACAGGGATTGGTACTATGGCTACACCTTC
clone size: few; D gene: -; V gene: TRBV6-5; J gene: TRBJ2-4; CDR3 protein: CASSYWVGTAKNIQYF; CDR3 DNA: TGTGCCAGCAGTTACTGGGTGGGAACAGCCAAAAACATTCAGTACTTC
clone size: few; D gene: -; V gene: TRBV5-5; J gene: TRBJ1-2; CDR3 protein: CASSHGDGNYGYTF; CDR3 DNA: TGTGCCAGCAGCCACGGGGACGGCAACTATGGCTACACCTTC
clone size: -; D gene: -; V gene: TRBV27; J gene: TRBJ1-5; CDR3 protein: CASRDGTVNQPQHF; CDR3 DNA: TGTGCCAGCAGGGATGGCACAGTCAATCAGCCCCAGCATTTT
clone size: -; D gene: TRBD1; V gene: TRBV5-6; J gene: TRBJ2-3; CDR3 protein: CASSLAGGWDRVPDTQYF; CDR3 DNA: TGTGCCAGCAGCTTGGCGGGTGGTTGGGACAGGGTGCCAGATACGCAGTATTTT
clone size: medium-sized; D gene: -; V gene: TRBV2; J gene: TRBJ2-7; CDR3 protein: CASRSYEQYF; CDR3 DNA: TGTGCCAGCAGATCCTACGAGCAGTACTTC
clone size: few; D gene: -; V gene: TRBV4-1; J gene: TRBJ2-3; CDR3 protein: CASSSGVRSTDTQYF; CDR3 DNA: TGCGCCAGCAGCTCAGGAGTCCGGAGCACAGATACGCAGTATTTT
clone size: -; D gene: TRBD2; V gene: TRBV9; J gene: TRBJ2-7; CDR3 protein: CASSVGGGGEQYF; CDR3 DNA: TGTGCCAGCAGCGTAGGGGGGGGAGGGGAGCAGTACTTC
clone size: -; D gene: TRBD1; V gene: TRBV6-6; J gene: TRBJ2-3; CDR3 protein: CATLRTGIVDTQYF; CDR3 DNA: TGTGCCACCCTCCGGACAGGGATCGTAGATACGCAGTATTTT
clone size: once; D gene: TRBD1; V gene: TRBV13; J gene: TRBJ2-2; CDR3 protein: CASSSPGGQGSTGELFF; CDR3 DNA: TGTGCCAGCAGCTCACCCGGTGGACAGGGTTCCACCGGGGAGCTGTTTTTT
clone size: -; D gene: TRBD1; V gene: TRBV27; J gene: TRBJ1-2; CDR3 protein: CASRWDRGNGYTF; CDR3 DNA: TGTGCCAGCAGATGGGACAGGGGGAATGGCTACACCTTC
clone size: -; D gene: -; V gene: TRBV5-1; J gene: TRBJ2-7; CDR3 protein: CASSLTVTYSYEQYF; CDR3 DNA: TGCGCCAGCAGCTTGACAGTGACTTACTCCTACGAGCAGTACTTC
clone size: few; D gene: -; V gene: TRBV6-6; J gene: TRBJ2-2; CDR3 protein: CASSLKNTGELFF; CDR3 DNA: TGTGCCAGCAGTTTGAAGAACACCGGGGAGCTGTTTTTT
clone size: medium-sized; D gene: TRBD1; V gene: TRBV27; J gene: TRBJ2-5; CDR3 protein: CASSSRGQAGETQYF; CDR3 DNA: TGTGCCAGCAGCTCACGGGGACAGGCGGGGGAGACCCAGTACTTC
clone size: -; D gene: -; V gene: TRBV10-1; J gene: TRBJ1-2; CDR3 protein: CASSESLAGRINYGYTF; CDR3 DNA: TGCGCCAGCAGTGAGTCATTGGCTGGGAGAATTAACTATGGCTACACCTTC
clone size: -; D gene: -; V gene: TRBV5-4; J gene: TRBJ1-2; CDR3 protein: CASSGGEDYGYTF; CDR3 DNA: TGTGCCAGCAGCGGGGGGGAGGACTATGGCTACACCTTC
clone size: -; D gene: TRBD1; V gene: TRBV27; J gene: TRBJ2-1; CDR3 protein: CASSQTGYNEQFF; CDR3 DNA: TGTGCCAGCTCTCAGACAGGGTACAATGAGCAGTTCTTC
clone size: few; D gene: TRBD1; V gene: TRBV6-1; J gene: TRBJ1-1; CDR3 protein: CASRHSGGADTEAFF; CDR3 DNA: TGTGCCAGCAGACACTCAGGGGGCGCGGACACTGAAGCTTTCTTT
clone size: medium-sized; D gene: -; V gene: TRBV4-1; J gene: TRBJ1-2; CDR3 protein: CASSQEAVGPFPRGYTF; CDR3 DNA: TGCGCCAGCAGCCAAGAGGCGGTGGGACCCTTTCCCCGGGGCTACACCTTC
clone size: -; D gene: -; V gene: TRBV27; J gene: TRBJ1-1; CDR3 protein: CASSWGLNTEAFF; CDR3 DNA: TGTGCCAGCAGTTGGGGCCTGAACACTGAAGCTTTCTTT
clone size: once; D gene: -; V gene: TRBV7-9; J gene: TRBJ2-2; CDR3 protein: CASSSRPFGVPGELFF; CDR3 DNA: TGTGCCAGCAGCAGCCGCCCCTTTGGGGTTCCCGGGGAGCTGTTTTTT